The next 26 T cell receptor beta chains were all read from a single sample in a study of tumor-infiltrating lymphocytes in primary liver carcinoma. Co-extraction yielded RNA and DNA from 20-30 mg of unsorted bulk tissue. TCR beta cDNA was made from 450 to 600 ng total RNA with a constant-region primer. Researchers made the TCR beta libraries by running three nested multiplex PCR rounds with slightly modified ARM-PCR. Amplification in the first two PCR rounds was performed using TRBV1-TRBV30 forward primers and a C-beta reverse primer for approximately 10 cycles each. Using its own MiXCR run on the multiplex PCR reads, TCRdb lists one record per CDR3 protein. The sample lists 40,000 to 55,000 distinct CDR3 sequences; around 77% were seen once. Sample: liver tumor tissue from sampling region 5. Subset given: tumor region T5, tumor centre. Receptors originate from a man aged 40-50 years with primary liver carcinoma and hepatitis B virus infection.

About this clonotype: One end of the junction varies from germline; a read error may be responsible. V and J are TRBV28 and TRBJ2-1; tentatively, D is TRBD1 or TRBD2 (5 bases each). CDR3 length: 19 amino acids. Germline V CDR1 and CDR2: MDHEN, SYDVKM. CDR3 DNA sequence: TGTGCCAGCAATTTATACCACTTTCCGGGACCAGCGGAGCACAACGAGCAGTTCTTC. Protein product: CASNLYHFPGPAEHNEQFF. Complete variable domain (other parts from reference TRBV28 and TRBJ2-1): DVKVTQSSRYLVKRTGEKVFLECVQDMDHENMFWYRQDPGLGLRLIYFSYDVKMKEKGDIPEGYSVSREKKERFSLILESASTNQTSMYLCASNLYHFPGPAEHNEQFFGPGTRLTVL.

This rearrangement joins TRBV29-1 to TRBJ1-1; a weak D match, TRBD1 (5 bases). Per germline, CDR1 SQVTM and CDR2 ANQGSEA. CDR3 length: 15 amino acids. The ends were cut back, 5 bases at V and 0 bases at J, with 16 bases in the middle. The chain's CDR3 is CSVWAGWGLNTEAFF. CDR3 DNA: TGCAGCGTTTGGGCGGGGTGGGGACTGAACACTGAAGCTTTCTTT.

To note about this clonotype: An end of the junction differs from the germline gene, which may be a read error. V usage is TRBV11-2 and J usage is TRBJ2-6; tentatively, D is TRBD1 or TRBD2 (5 bases each). The germline gives CDR1 SGHAT, CDR2 FQNNGV. The CDR3 spans 15 residues. The CDR3 region is CVTQRPRSGANVLIF. CDR3 DNA: TGTGTCACCCAGCGGCCGCGCTCTGGGGCCAACGTCCTGATTTTT.

Comments on this clonotype: Germline and junction disagree at one end, which may indicate a read error. This sequence joins TRBV4-2 and TRBJ2-7; D could derive from TRBD1 or TRBD2 (5 bases each). From germline, CDR1 is LGHNA and CDR2 YNFKEQ. The CDR3 sequence is 15 residues long. The CDR3 spells CASSQRAADKLERYF. The CDR3 DNA reads as TGTGCCAGCAGCCAACGGGCAGCGGACAAGCTCGAGCGGTACTTC.

V is TRBV14 and J is TRBJ1-1; the match to TRBD1 covers 8 bases. The CDR3 is 13 amino acids. V lost 1 base and J lost 8; bases outside the gene matches: 3. Germline assignment: CDR1 SGHDN and CDR2 FVKESK. CDR3 sequence: CASSQGQGIEAFF. The CDR3 DNA is TGTGCCAGCAGCCAAGGACAGGGGATAGAAGCTTTCTTT.

About this clonotype: With a much larger clone just one base away, this may be a read error. The chain is built from TRBV24-1 and TRBJ2-5; tentatively, D is TRBD1 or TRBD2 (5 bases each). The CDR3 is made up of 14 amino acids. Germline V CDR1 and CDR2: KGHDR, SFDVKD. CDR3 in amino acids: CAARAAGTEETQYF. The CDR3 DNA follows: TGTGCCGCCAGGGCCGCAGGGACGGAGGAGACCCAGTACTTC.

As to this clonotype: A single base separates this from a much larger clone, so it may be a read error. This chain joins TRBV19 and TRBJ2-5; TRBD2 might be the D (5 bases). V dropped 9 bases and J dropped 5 bases, with 16 bases sitting between them. Germline V gene data show CDR1 as LNHDA and CDR2 as SQIVND (reference sequence). The length of the CDR3 is 13 residues. The CDR3 DNA sequence: TGTGCCAGCTCCGTTGGAGGCCGGGAGACCCAGTACTTC. It encodes CASSVGGRETQYF.

About this clonotype: The conserved phenylalanine or tryptophan is not found at the CDR3 terminus, so this likely reflects a read error. The DNA is omitted, as the CDR3 cannot be located on it reliably, and the CDR3 follows TCRdb's listing. The rearrangement links TRBV7-8 to TRBJ1-2; the table's TRBD1 call for D was not verified on the DNA. Germline V gene lookup returns CDR1 SGHVS and CDR2 FQNEAQ. The CDR3 is made up of 14 amino acids, end residues included. CDR3 sequence reads: CASSLDRVNYGYII.

Regarding this clonotype: A junction end diverges from the germline sequence, so it may reflect a read error. The V call is TRBV5-1, the J call TRBJ2-1, with 7 bases that match TRBD2. This CDR3 is built from 17 residues. CDR1 is SGHRS and CDR2 is YFSETQ in the germline V gene. CDR3 bases: TGCGCAAGCAGCCACGGAGGAAGCGGGATTCATGTTGATGAGCAGTTCTTC. Protein: CASSHGGSGIHVDEQFF.

About this clonotype itself: The junction and the germline gene differ at one end; a read error may be behind it. The rearrangement uses TRBV11-2 and TRBJ2-1; TRBD2 matches at 7 bases. The germline V gene encodes CDR1 SGHAT and CDR2 FQNNGV. This CDR3 has 15 amino acids. The CDR3 spells CASSYSGPPDNEQIF. In DNA, the CDR3 is TGTGCCAGCAGCTATAGCGGGCCACCCGACAATGAGCAGATCTTC. Full variable domain (outside the CDR3, taken from reference TRBV11-2 and TRBJ2-1): EAGVAQSPRYKIIEKRQSVAFWCNPISGHATLYWYQQILGQGPKLLIQFQNNGVVDDSQLPKDRFSAERLKGVDSTLKIQPAKLEDSAVYLCASSYSGPPDNEQIFGPGTRLTVL.

As concerns this clonotype: The junction shows a germline mismatch at one end, possibly a read error. The chain carries TRBV10-3 and TRBJ2-7; TRBD2 might be the D (5 bases). The CDR3 length is 13 residues. The germline CDR1 and CDR2 sequences are ENHRY and SYGVKD. The CDR3 nucleotides read TGTGCCACCGGTGGGCCGGGGAAGCACGAGCAATACTTC. Encoded protein: CATGGPGKHEQYF.

Of note for this clonotype: The junction departs from the called germline gene at one end, perhaps through a read error. CDR3 sequence reads: CASSLARTSTDTPYF. For the CDR3, the DNA is TGCGCCAGCAGCTTGGCCCGCACCAGCACAGATACGCCGTATTTT. The V and J genes are TRBV5-1 and TRBJ2-3; no clear D. The CDR3 consists of 15 residues. Germline loops: CDR1 SGHRS, CDR2 YFSETQ.

This clonotype showed up just once. At one end, the junction sequence differs from germline, possibly due to a read error. The chain recombines TRBV11-1 with TRBJ2-2, with D possibly being TRBD1 (6 bases). The germline V gene encodes CDR1 SGHAT and CDR2 FQDESV (reference sequence). This CDR3 is 15 amino acids long. The chain's CDR3 is CASCLVQGNTGEPFF. In DNA, the CDR3 is TGTGCCAGCTGCCTAGTACAGGGAAATACCGGGGAGCCGTTTTTT.

The rearrangement uses TRBV29-1 and TRBJ2-5; no definite D call. V lost 7 bases and J lost 6, with 18 bases in between. CDR1 SQVTM and CDR2 ANQGSEA come from the germline V gene. CDR3 length: 13 amino acids. The CDR3 sequence: CSGHWADSKTQYF. CDR3 coding DNA: TGCAGCGGTCATTGGGCGGATTCCAAGACCCAGTACTTC.

Comments on this clonotype: The junction departs from the called germline gene at one end, perhaps through a read error. The chain has TRBV11-3 and TRBJ2-1, with D possibly TRBD1 on 5 matching bases. Germline-derived CDR1 and CDR2 are SGHNT and YENEEA. CDR3 size: 15 residues. The CDR3 region has the DNA TGTGCTAGCAGCATAAGACAGAGCTCCTACGATGAGCAGTTCTTC. Encoded protein: CASSIRQSSYDEQFF.

To note about this clonotype: Because the CDR3 is missing its conserved closing phenylalanine or tryptophan, this is likely a read error. The chain employs TRBV24-1 and TRBJ1-5, with D possibly being TRBD1 (6 bases). This CDR3 has 14 amino acids. The germline CDR1 and CDR2 sequences are KGHDR and SFDVKD. In DNA, the CDR3 is TGTGCCAGCAGTGACCGGGACATAGGACAGCCCCAGCATTCT. Its protein product is CASSDRDIGQPQHS.

J is TRBJ2-5 and V is TRBV28, with D possibly TRBD1 on 6 matching bases. Germline CDR1 MDHEN, CDR2 SYDVKM. The CDR3 covers 16 residues. V lost 7 bases to trimming and J lost 5 bases, with 23 bases between them. CDR3 amino acids: CASNPPTTTGWETQYF. CDR3 nucleotides: TGTGCCAGCAATCCCCCTACCACGACAGGTTGGGAGACCCAGTACTTC.

Points on this clonotype: Possible read error: a much larger clone is one base away. The V call is TRBV9, the J call TRBJ1-1, with D possibly being TRBD1 (6 bases). This CDR3 spans 15 amino acids. Germline V gene sequence: CDR1 SGDLS, CDR2 YYNGEE. As DNA, the CDR3 is TGTGCCAGCAGCGTAGATGGACAGCCGATCACTGAAGCTTCCTTT. Residues: CASSVDGQPITEASF.

Comments on this clonotype: A read error may produce the germline difference seen at one junction end. The chain couples TRBV11-1 to TRBJ2-7; the D gene is possibly TRBD2 (6 bases). CDR1 and CDR2 from the germline V gene are SGHAT and FQDESV (reference sequence). This CDR3 is 15 amino acids long. CDR3 protein: CASSLTRSGEYEQYF. The CDR3 coding sequence is TGTGCCAGCAGCTTGACGAGATCGGGAGAATACGAACAGTACTTC.

In the case of this clonotype: The germline gene is not matched at one end of the junction; a read error may be the cause. J is TRBJ2-5 and V is TRBV5-4; TRBD2 agrees at 7 bases. Germline-derived CDR1 and CDR2 are SGHNT and YYREEE (reference sequence). The CDR3 contains 15 residues. The DNA for the CDR3 is TGTGGCAGCAGCGGAAAGACTAGCTACCAAGAGACCCAGTACTTC. Protein product: CGSSGKTSYQETQYF.

The sample holds a few counts of this clonotype. The rearrangement uses TRBV20-1 and TRBJ2-3; TRBD2 agrees at 7 bases. Germline values: CDR1 DFQATT, CDR2 SNEGSKA (reference sequence). CDR3 length equals 15 residues. V shed 6 bases, J shed 11 bases, and the junction held 20 bases outside the gene matches. In DNA form, the CDR3 reads TGCAGTGCCCTACCCCGCGGGAGAGGGCCGGAGGAGCAGTATTTT. As protein: CSALPRGRGPEEQYF.

This clonotype was detected only once. The V call is TRBV14, the J call TRBJ2-1; 9 bases are a match to TRBD1. This CDR3 region has 17 residues. Germline loops: CDR1 SGHDN, CDR2 FVKESK. DNA of the CDR3: TGTGGCGGCAGCCAAGAGGGTCAGGGGACAGGGTACGATGAGCAGTTCTTC. As protein: CGGSQEGQGTGYDEQFF. Combining the CDR3 with reference TRBV14 and TRBJ2-1 gives the whole variable domain EAGVTQFPSHSVIEKGQTVTLRCDPISGHDNLYWYRRVMGKEIKFLLHFVKESKQDESGMPNNRFLAERTGGTYSTLKVQPAELEDSGVYFCGGSQEGQGTGYDEQFFGPGTRLTVL.

Notes on this clonotype: One end of the junction does not line up with germline, which may come from a read error. The genes are TRBV6-1 and TRBJ2-3; 11 nucleotides line up with TRBD2. This CDR3 comprises 16 residues. Germline CDR1 is MNHNS and CDR2 is SASEGT. The CDR3, as DNA: TGTGCGAGCACTGGAATAGCGGGAGGGAGGACAGATACGCAGTATTTT. Protein sequence: CASTGIAGGRTDTQYF.

This chain uses TRBV11-1 with TRBJ2-1; the match to TRBD2 covers 9 bases. Germline V lookup: CDR1 SGHAT, CDR2 FQDESV (reference sequence). The CDR3 loop spans 13 amino acids. The CDR3 protein is CVNSAGGPNEQFF. The CDR3 bases are TGTGTTAACAGCGCGGGAGGGCCGAATGAGCAGTTCTTC.

This clonotype appeared a few times. The rearrangement joins TRBV5-1 to TRBJ2-7, with D possibly matching TRBD1 (5 bases). The CDR3 totals 13 residues. Trimming took 1 base from V and 5 from J, leaving 10 bases between them. Germline lookup yields CDR1 SGHRS and CDR2 YFSETQ. The CDR3 nucleotides are TGCGCCAGCAGCTTGTTGGGCAGGGACGAGCAGTACTTC. Translated, it gives CASSLLGRDEQYF.

This clonotype was seen once. The chain uses TRBV14 and TRBJ2-1; possible D gene TRBD2, 5 bases. Germline CDR1 and CDR2: SGHDN and FVKESK. Trimming took 6 bases from V and 5 from J, leaving 20 bases between them. This CDR3 contains 16 residues. CDR3 sequence: CASSAIARWVNNEQFF. The CDR3 DNA reads as TGTGCCAGCAGTGCTATAGCGAGATGGGTAAACAATGAGCAGTTCTTC. Full variable domain (outside the CDR3, taken from reference TRBV14 and TRBJ2-1): EAGVTQFPSHSVIEKGQTVTLRCDPISGHDNLYWYRRVMGKEIKFLLHFVKESKQDESGMPNNRFLAERTGGTYSTLKVQPAELEDSGVYFCASSAIARWVNNEQFFGPGTRLTVL.